This TCR beta chain was documented in a study of CD8+CD57+ T cells in acquired aplastic anemia. General study findings and limits: Some 31 CD8+ CDR3 sequences were shared between patients and controls.

Genomic DNA, serving as template, underwent TCR beta VDJ and CDR3 profiling. TCRdb re-called the reads through MiXCR, storing one row per CDR3 protein. The sample contains fewer than 250,000 distinct CDR3 sequences, around 43% of which appear only once. Patients picked for sequencing had shown CD8+CD57+ cell expansion detected by flow cytometry. For this clonotype: Its specificity is not known.

The receptor was derived from a human donor with aplastic anemia. The sample taken for sequencing was sorted CD4+, CD8+, or CD8+CD57+ T cells (not recorded which) from PBMCs.

In DNA, the CDR3 is TGTGCCAGCAGGCCCGGGACAGGGGAGCTGTTTTTT. Encoded protein: CASRPGTGELFF. J is TRBJ2-2 and V is TRBV6-6, with D tentatively TRBD1 (6 bases). Looked up from germline, CDR1 is MNHNY and CDR2 is SVGAGI (reference sequence). V shed 6 bases and J shed 8 bases, with 10 bases lying between them. There are 12 residues in the CDR3.